Listed below are T cell receptor beta chains from one sample, sequenced in a study of T cell repertoires in cytomegalovirus infection. MiXCR was run by TCRdb on the reads, yielding one entry per CDR3 protein. The data show 650,000 to 900,000 distinct CDR3 sequences, roughly 29% seen once. Their cognate antigens are unknown. Sequencing used cultured CD8+ T cells from PBMCs, obtained from culture after CMV antigen stimulation. The receptors shown here come from a human donor in good health (CMV status not recorded). Some clones in this sample may be carry-over from other donors' samples. The CDR3 runs from the conserved cysteine through the conserved F or W. The D gene is left open where the match is weak. Only part of the rows carry a size: once, few, many, or a class if the clone is expanded.

CDR3 DNA: TGCAGCGTTGAAGGATGGGACAGTTACTCTGGAAACACCATATATTTT; CDR3 protein: CSVEGWDSYSGNTIYF; D gene: TRBD1; V gene: TRBV29-1; clone size: -; CDR3 length: 16; J gene: TRBJ1-3
CDR3 DNA: TGTGCCAGCTCGGGGGAAGGTAATGAGCAGTTCTTC; CDR3 protein: CASSGEGNEQFF; D gene: -; V gene: TRBV27; clone size: many; CDR3 length: 12; J gene: TRBJ2-1
CDR3 DNA: TGTGCCAGCAGCTTCCTCACTAACTTACTAGCGGGGGGAAGCAATGAGCAGTTCTTC; CDR3 protein: CASSFLTNLLAGGSNEQFF; D gene: TRBD2; V gene: TRBV7-9; clone size: -; CDR3 length: 19; J gene: TRBJ2-1
CDR3 DNA: TGTGCCAGCAGCCAAGCAGGGATTGAGCAGTTCTTC; CDR3 protein: CASSQAGIEQFF; D gene: -; V gene: TRBV3-1; clone size: -; CDR3 length: 12; J gene: TRBJ2-1
CDR3 DNA: TGTGCCAGCAGTTTAACCAGGGAGAACACCGGGGAGCTGTTTTTT; CDR3 protein: CASSLTRENTGELFF; D gene: -; V gene: TRBV27; clone size: -; CDR3 length: 15; J gene: TRBJ2-2
CDR3 DNA: TGCAGCGTTGACCAGGGGACCTATGGCTACACCTTC; CDR3 protein: CSVDQGTYGYTF; D gene: -; V gene: TRBV29-1; clone size: -; CDR3 length: 12; J gene: TRBJ1-2
CDR3 DNA: TGTGCCAGCAGTGCGGGACAGGGGGTAGATACGCAGTATTTT; CDR3 protein: CASSAGQGVDTQYF; D gene: TRBD1; V gene: TRBV27; clone size: many; CDR3 length: 14; J gene: TRBJ2-3
CDR3 DNA: TGTGCCAGCAGCTCTAGCGGGGGGGCGGATACGCAGTATTTT; CDR3 protein: CASSSSGGADTQYF; D gene: TRBD2; V gene: TRBV7-8; clone size: many; CDR3 length: 14; J gene: TRBJ2-3
CDR3 DNA: TGTGCCAGCAGCTTGCCACAGGGGGTAGCTCCCGGGGAGACCCAGTACTTC; CDR3 protein: CASSLPQGVAPGETQYF; D gene: TRBD1; V gene: TRBV5-6; clone size: few; CDR3 length: 17; J gene: TRBJ2-5
CDR3 DNA: TGTGCCAGCAGCTTAACAGGGCACACCGGGGAGCTGTTTTTT; CDR3 protein: CASSLTGHTGELFF; D gene: -; V gene: TRBV7-8; clone size: -; CDR3 length: 14; J gene: TRBJ2-2
CDR3 DNA: TGTGCCAGCACCAAATATGCGGCTACGAGCTCCTACAATGAGCAGTTCTTC; CDR3 protein: CASTKYAATSSYNEQFF; D gene: -; V gene: TRBV6-6; clone size: -; CDR3 length: 17; J gene: TRBJ2-1
CDR3 DNA: TGTGCCAGCAGTGCTACTGGACAGGGAGGTGTGGAGACCCAGTACTTC; CDR3 protein: CASSATGQGGVETQYF; D gene: TRBD1; V gene: TRBV12-3/TRBV12-4; clone size: few; CDR3 length: 16; J gene: TRBJ2-5
CDR3 DNA: TGTGCCAGCAGTTTTTCCAGGTTGTATGGCTACACCTTC; CDR3 protein: CASSFSRLYGYTF; D gene: -; V gene: TRBV12-3/TRBV12-4; clone size: -; CDR3 length: 13; J gene: TRBJ1-2
CDR3 DNA: TGTGCCAGCAGTTACTCGAAGGGGAGGCAAGAGACCCAGTACTTC; CDR3 protein: CASSYSKGRQETQYF; D gene: -; V gene: TRBV6-5; clone size: few; CDR3 length: 15; J gene: TRBJ2-5